This TCR beta chain was identified in a study of shared clonotypes between healthy human individuals. Study findings and constraints: When compared with the clonotypes that were shared by all four sorted-subset donors, the non-shared clonotypes turned out to have lower generation probabilities. Naive CD4 clonotypes were shared across several donors at roughly 5%. In the sorted subsets, rarefaction showed sequencing was incomplete despite large depth.

The CDR3 contains 10 residues. Germline values: CDR1 MDHEN, CDR2 SYDVKM. Clones were read by immunoSEQ multiplex PCR, and TCRdb kept only the in-frame ones, dropping some. The sample contains about 710,000 clones, roughly 72% of which appear only once. In the case of this clone: Its matching antigen is unknown.

CD45RA-negative memory and CD45RA+ naive subsets were split from the CD4+ cells. This TCR derives from a woman between 25 and 40 years old in good health. The genes are TRBV28 and TRBJ2-5; unclear D gene. TRBJ2-7 matches the DNA end more closely, so the J call is doubtful. The sequencing sample was made of memory CD4+ T cells sorted from blood. Subset meaning: CD45RA-negative fraction. The DNA for the CDR3 is TGTGCCAGCAGCCGTTACGAGCAGTACTTC. Translation: CASSRYEQYF.